This T cell receptor (beta chain) is from a study of cytomegalovirus exposure and HLA in healthy donors. As for the study in general: Both the 120 validation repertoires and the 600 to 750 first-cohort repertoires used the same platform, as reported by a later analysis. Study conclusions and caveats: The study flagged around 160 TCR beta chains as cytomegalovirus-associated.

Germline CDR1 is MNHEY and CDR2 is SVGAGI. This CDR3 comprises 15 residues. The V gene end was trimmed by 7 bases and the J gene end by 5 bases; junction bases not matched to a gene: 14. Notes on this clone: The antigen remains undetermined.

Data came from immunoSEQ multiplex PCR; TCRdb stores just in-frame clones and leaves some out. This repertoire shows 250,000 to 400,000 clones, 88% found once; its top ten account for over 0.9%. The source material was PBMCs. The sequence was collected from a young man in good health and CMV-seronegative. This chain links TRBV6-5 with TRBJ2-7, with 7 positions matching TRBD1. CDR3 region: CASTSHETGRDEQYF. The CDR3 DNA is TGTGCCAGCACTTCCCACGAGACAGGGCGGGACGAGCAGTACTTC.